This TCR beta chain was sequenced during a study of monozygotic twins with inflammatory bowel disease. In germline, CDR1 is MNHEY, CDR2 SMNVEV (reference sequence). The CDR3 length is 12 residues. From its re-call of the 5' RACE reads, TCRdb lists each CDR3 protein once, without DNA. The sample table includes about 380,000 distinct CDR3 sequences. The clonotype comes from a human donor with ulcerative colitis or Crohn's disease, or a healthy co-twin of an affected twin (not recorded which). The rearrangement joins TRBV27 to TRBJ1-1; with no DNA, the TCRdb D assignment of TRBD1 cannot be verified. The specimen was blood. The CDR3 is CASSFSGGQAFF.